Sequencing of this T cell receptor (beta chain) was carried out in a study of blood T cells in healthy people across ages. The wider study: Per two T cells, about one barcoded beta molecule was captured through template switching. Findings and limits, study-wide: The diversity estimates, figures obtained from one million T cells, were considered underestimates. Roughly linearly, TCR beta diversity per million T cells fell as age increased. Because donor CMV status was unknown, expanded clonotype changes were possibly confounded.

As for this clonotype: Its antigen is not known.

Sample-barcoded 5' priming and a J-beta primer mix drove a second PCR of 7 to 11 cycles. TCRdb called the 5' RACE reads again in MiXCR, with one record for every CDR3 protein. The table lists roughly 800,000 distinct CDR3 sequences, under 40% of them singletons, with under 15% in the top ten. With V trimmed by 3 bases and J by 3 bases, 4 bases remained unmatched. This CDR3 has 13 amino acids. The germline V gene has CDR1 DFQATT and CDR2 SNEGSKA (reference sequence). The TCR was taken from a man aged 18 to 29 in good health. V is TRBV20-1 and J is TRBJ1-2; 7 positions agree with TRBD1. What was sequenced was blood. CDR3: CSASVGQDYGYTF. The CDR3 DNA follows: TGCAGTGCTAGTGTTGGACAGGACTATGGCTACACCTTC.